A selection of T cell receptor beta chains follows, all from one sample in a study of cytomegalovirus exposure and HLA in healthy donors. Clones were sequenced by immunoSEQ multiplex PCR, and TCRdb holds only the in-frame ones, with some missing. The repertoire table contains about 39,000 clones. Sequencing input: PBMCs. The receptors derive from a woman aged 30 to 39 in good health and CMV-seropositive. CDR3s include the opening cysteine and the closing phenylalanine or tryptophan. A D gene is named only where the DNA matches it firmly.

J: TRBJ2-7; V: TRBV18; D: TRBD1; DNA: TGTGCCAGCTCACCCGGACAGGGCATCTCCTACGAGCAGTACTTC; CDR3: CASSPGQGISYEQYF
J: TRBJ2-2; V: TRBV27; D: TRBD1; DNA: TGTGCCAGCTTTGACAGGGCGTCCGGGGAGCTGTTTTTT; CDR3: CASFDRASGELFF
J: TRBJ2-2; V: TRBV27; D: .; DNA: TGTGCCAGCATATCCAGGGGAGTCATTTACACCGGGGAGCTGTTTTTT; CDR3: CASISRGVIYTGELFF
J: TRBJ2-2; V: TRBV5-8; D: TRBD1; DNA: TGTGCCAGCAGCTTCGGGACAGGGTGGGACACCGGGGAGCTGTTTTTT; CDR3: CASSFGTGWDTGELFF
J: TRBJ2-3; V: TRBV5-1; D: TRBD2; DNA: TGCGCCAGCAGCTTGGCAGGACTAGCGGGGGTAGATACGCAGTATTTT; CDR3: CASSLAGLAGVDTQYF
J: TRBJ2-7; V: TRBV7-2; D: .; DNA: TGTGCCAGCAGCTTTAGCCGGGACTACGAGCAGTACTTC; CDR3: CASSFSRDYEQYF
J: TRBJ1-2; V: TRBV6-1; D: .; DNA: TGTGCCAGCAGTGGAGCGGCGGGGTATGGCTACACCTTC; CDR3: CASSGAAGYGYTF
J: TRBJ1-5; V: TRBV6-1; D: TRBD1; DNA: TGTGCCAGCAGTGGTGGACAGGACAATCAGCCCCAGCATTTT; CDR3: CASSGGQDNQPQHF
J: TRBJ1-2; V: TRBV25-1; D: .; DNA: TGTGCCAGCAGGGAAACAGGAGTGACGAACTATGGCTACACCTTC; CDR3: CASRETGVTNYGYTF
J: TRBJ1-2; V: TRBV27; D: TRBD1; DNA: TGTGCCAGCAGCCAGACAGGGAGGAGGGGAACCTATGGCTACACCTTC; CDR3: CASSQTGRRGTYGYTF
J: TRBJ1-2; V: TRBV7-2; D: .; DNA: TGTGCCAGCAGCCCTCACCGGGACATTAACTATGGCTACACCTTC; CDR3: CASSPHRDINYGYTF
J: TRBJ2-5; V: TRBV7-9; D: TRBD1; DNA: TGTGCCAGCACCGCCCTCGACAGGGACGAGACCCAGTACTTC; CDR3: CASTALDRDETQYF
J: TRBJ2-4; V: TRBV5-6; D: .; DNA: TGTGCCAGCAGCACATACAGGGAGTCACACATTCAGTACTTC; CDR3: CASSTYRESHIQYF
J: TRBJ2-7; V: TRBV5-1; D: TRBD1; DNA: TGCGCCAGCAGCAAGGGACAGGGAGTTGCCTACGAGCAGTACTTC; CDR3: CASSKGQGVAYEQYF
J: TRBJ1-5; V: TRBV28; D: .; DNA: TGTGCCAGCTGGGGGGGGTATAGCAATCAGCCCCAGCATTTT; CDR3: CASWGGYSNQPQHF
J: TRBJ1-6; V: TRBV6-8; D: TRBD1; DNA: TGTGACACAGTGCAGGGGGCATATAATTCACCCCTCCACTTT; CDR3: CDTVQGAYNSPLHF
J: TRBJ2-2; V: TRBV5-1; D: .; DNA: TGCGCCAGCAGCTTGGTCCCGGGGACGAACACCGGGGAGCTGTTTTTT; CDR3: CASSLVPGTNTGELFF
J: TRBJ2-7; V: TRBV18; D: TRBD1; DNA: TGTGCCAGCTCACCACTATTCGAGACAGGGAACGAGCAGTACTTC; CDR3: CASSPLFETGNEQYF
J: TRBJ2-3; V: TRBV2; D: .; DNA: TGTGCCAGCAGTGGGGGGGAAGATACGCAGTATTTT; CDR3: CASSGGEDTQYF
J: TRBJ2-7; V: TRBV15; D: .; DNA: TGTGCCACCAGCAGAAGGAGGCGGGACAGCTCCTACGAGCAGTACTTC; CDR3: CATSRRRRDSSYEQYF
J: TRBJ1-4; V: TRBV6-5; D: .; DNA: TGTGCCAGCAGTTCAAAAGCCGAAAAACTGTTTTTT; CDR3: CASSSKAEKLFF
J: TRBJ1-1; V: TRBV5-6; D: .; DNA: TGTGCCAGCAGCTTGGTTCGGGGCACTGAAGCTTTCTTT; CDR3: CASSLVRGTEAFF
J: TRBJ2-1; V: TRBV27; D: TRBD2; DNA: TGTGCCAGCAGTTTATTCGGACTAGCGGTTTCCTACAATGAGCAGTTCTTC; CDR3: CASSLFGLAVSYNEQFF
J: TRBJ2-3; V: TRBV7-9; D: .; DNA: TGCGCCAGCAGCTTAGTGATCTACCACACAGATACGCAGTATTTT; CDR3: CASSLVIYHTDTQYF
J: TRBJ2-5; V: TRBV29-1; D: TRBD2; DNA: TGCAGCGTTGGGGAGGGGACGTACCAAGAGACCCAGTACTTC; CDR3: CSVGEGTYQETQYF
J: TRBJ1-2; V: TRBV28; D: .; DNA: TGTGCCAGCAGTCTTCTCACAACAGGCTACACCTTC; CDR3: CASSLLTTGYTF
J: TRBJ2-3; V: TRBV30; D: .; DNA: TGTGCCTGGACCCTCCTTTCCGGACATGAGGGGGGCACAGATACGCAGTATTTT; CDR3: CAWTLLSGHEGGTDTQYF
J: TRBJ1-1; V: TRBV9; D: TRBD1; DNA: TGTGCCAGCAGCGAATGGACAGGGAACACTGAAGCTTTCTTT; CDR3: CASSEWTGNTEAFF